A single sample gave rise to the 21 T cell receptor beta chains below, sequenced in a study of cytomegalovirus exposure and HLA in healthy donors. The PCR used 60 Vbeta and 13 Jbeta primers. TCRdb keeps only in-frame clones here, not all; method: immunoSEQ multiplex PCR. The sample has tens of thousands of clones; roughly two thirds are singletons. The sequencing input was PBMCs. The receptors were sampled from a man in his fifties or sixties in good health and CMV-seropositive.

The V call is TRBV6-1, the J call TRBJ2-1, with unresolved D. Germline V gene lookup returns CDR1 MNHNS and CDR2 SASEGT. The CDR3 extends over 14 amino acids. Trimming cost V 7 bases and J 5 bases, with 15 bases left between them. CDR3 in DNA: TGTGCCAGCATAGGTTGGCAGGTGGACAATGAGCAGTTCTTC. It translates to CASIGWQVDNEQFF.

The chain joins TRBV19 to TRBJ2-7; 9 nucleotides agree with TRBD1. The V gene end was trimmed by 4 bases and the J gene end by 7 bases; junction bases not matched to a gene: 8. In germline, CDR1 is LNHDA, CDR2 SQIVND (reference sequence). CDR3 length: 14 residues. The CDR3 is CASSTGTGTREQYF. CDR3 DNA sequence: TGTGCCAGTAGTACCGGGACAGGGACCCGGGAGCAGTACTTC.

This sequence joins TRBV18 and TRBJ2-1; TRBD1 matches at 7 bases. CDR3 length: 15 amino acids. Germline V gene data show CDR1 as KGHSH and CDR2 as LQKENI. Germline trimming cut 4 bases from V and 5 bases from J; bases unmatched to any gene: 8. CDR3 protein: CASSRDRAGNNEQFF. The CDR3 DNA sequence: TGTGCCAGCTCACGCGACAGGGCCGGTAACAATGAGCAGTTCTTC.

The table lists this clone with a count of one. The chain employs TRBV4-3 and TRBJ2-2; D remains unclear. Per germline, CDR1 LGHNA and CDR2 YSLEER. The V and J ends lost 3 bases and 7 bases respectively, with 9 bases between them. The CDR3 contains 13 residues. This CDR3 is CASSHPTSGELFF. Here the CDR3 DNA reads TGCGCCAGCAGCCATCCTACGAGCGGGGAGCTGTTTTTT.

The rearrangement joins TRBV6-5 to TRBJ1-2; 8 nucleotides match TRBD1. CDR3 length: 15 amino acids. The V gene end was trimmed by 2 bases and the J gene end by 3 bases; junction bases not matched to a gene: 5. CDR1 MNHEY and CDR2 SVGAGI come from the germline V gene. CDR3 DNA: TGTGCCAGCAGTTACAGCCAGGGGGCTTACTATGGCTACACCTTC. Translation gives CASSYSQGAYYGYTF.

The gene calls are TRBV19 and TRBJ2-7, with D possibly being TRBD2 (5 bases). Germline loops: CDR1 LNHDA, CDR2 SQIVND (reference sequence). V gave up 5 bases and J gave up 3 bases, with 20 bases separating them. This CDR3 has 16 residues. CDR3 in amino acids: CASSAASGAENYEQYF. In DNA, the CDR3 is TGTGCCAGTAGTGCCGCTTCAGGAGCGGAAAACTACGAGCAGTACTTC.

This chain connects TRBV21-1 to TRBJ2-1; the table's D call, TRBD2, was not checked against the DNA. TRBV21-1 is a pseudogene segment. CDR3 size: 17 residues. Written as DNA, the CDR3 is TGTGCCAGCAGCAAACCGGCTAGCGGAAGGGCCTACAATGAGCAGTTCTTC. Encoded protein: CASSKPASGRAYNEQFF.

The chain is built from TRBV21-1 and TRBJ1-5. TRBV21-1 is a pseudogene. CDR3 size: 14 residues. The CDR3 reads CASSNTREKQPQHF. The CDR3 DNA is TGTGCCAGCAGCAATACGAGGGAGAAACAGCCCCAGCATTTT.

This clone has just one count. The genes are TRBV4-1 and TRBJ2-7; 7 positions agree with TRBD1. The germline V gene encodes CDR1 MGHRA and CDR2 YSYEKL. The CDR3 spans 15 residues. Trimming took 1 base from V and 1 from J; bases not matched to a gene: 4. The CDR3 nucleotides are TGCGCCAGCAGCCAAGGGACAGGCTATTCCTACGAGCAGTACTTC. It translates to CASSQGTGYSYEQYF.

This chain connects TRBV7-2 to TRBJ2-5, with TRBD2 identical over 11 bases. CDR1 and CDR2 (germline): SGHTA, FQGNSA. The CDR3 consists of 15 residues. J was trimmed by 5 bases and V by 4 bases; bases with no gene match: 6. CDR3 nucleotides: TGTGCCAGCAGCTCACTAGCGGGGGTTGGTGAGACCCAGTACTTC. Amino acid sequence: CASSSLAGVGETQYF.

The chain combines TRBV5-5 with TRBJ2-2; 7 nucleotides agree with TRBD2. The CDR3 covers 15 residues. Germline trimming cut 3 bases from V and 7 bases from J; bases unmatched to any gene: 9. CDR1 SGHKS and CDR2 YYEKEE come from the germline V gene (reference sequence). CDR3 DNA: TGTGCCAGCAGCTACACCGGGAGGTGGAACGGGGAGCTGTTTTTT. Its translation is CASSYTGRWNGELFF. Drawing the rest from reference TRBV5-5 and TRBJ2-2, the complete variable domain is DAGVTQSPTHLIKTRGQQVTLRCSPISGHKSVSWYQQVLGQGPQFIFQYYEKEERGRGNFPDRFSARQFPNYSSELNVNALLLGDSALYLCASSYTGRWNGELFFGEGSRLTVL.

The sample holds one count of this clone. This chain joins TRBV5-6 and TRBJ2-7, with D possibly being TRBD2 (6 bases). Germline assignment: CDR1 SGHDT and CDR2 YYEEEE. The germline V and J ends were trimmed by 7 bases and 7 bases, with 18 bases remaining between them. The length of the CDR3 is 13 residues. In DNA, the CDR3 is TGTGCCAGCGCGGGACTCTCTTCGGTGGAGCAGTACTTC. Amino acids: CASAGLSSVEQYF.

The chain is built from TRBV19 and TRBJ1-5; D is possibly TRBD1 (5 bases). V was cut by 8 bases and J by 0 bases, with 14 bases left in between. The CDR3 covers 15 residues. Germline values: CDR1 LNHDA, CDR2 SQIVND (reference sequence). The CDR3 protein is CASGGILNSNQPQHF. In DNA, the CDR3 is TGTGCCAGTGGGGGGATACTGAATAGCAATCAGCCCCAGCATTTT.

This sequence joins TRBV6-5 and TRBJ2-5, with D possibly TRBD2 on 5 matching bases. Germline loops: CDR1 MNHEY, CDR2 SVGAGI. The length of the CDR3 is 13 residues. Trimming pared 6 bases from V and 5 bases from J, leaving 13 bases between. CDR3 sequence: CASRFMGGETQYF. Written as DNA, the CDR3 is TGTGCCAGCAGATTCATGGGCGGGGAGACCCAGTACTTC.

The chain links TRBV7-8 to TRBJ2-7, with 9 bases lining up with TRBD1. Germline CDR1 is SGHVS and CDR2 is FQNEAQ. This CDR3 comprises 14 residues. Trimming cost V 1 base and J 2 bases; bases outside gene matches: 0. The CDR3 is CASSLGQGAYEQYF. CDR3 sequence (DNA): TGTGCCAGCAGCTTAGGACAGGGGGCCTACGAGCAGTACTTC.

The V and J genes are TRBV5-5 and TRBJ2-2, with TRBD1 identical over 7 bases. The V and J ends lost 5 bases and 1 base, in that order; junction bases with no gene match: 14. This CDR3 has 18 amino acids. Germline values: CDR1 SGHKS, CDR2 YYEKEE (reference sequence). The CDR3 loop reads CASRDRELPLMNTGELFF. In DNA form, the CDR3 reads TGTGCCAGCAGAGACAGGGAACTCCCACTAATGAACACCGGGGAGCTGTTTTTT.

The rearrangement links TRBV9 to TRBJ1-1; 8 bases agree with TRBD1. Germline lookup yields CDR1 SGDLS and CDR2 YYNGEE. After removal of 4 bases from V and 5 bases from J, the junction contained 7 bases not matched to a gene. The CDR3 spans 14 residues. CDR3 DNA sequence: TGTGCCAGCAGCTTCGACAGGGGTGGGACTGAAGCTTTCTTT. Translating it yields CASSFDRGGTEAFF.

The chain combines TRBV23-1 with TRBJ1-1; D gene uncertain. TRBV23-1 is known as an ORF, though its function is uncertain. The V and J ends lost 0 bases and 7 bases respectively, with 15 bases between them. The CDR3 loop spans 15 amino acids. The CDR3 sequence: CASSQSQTLGDEAFF. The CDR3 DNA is TGCGCCAGCAGTCAATCCCAGACCCTCGGGGATGAAGCTTTCTTT.

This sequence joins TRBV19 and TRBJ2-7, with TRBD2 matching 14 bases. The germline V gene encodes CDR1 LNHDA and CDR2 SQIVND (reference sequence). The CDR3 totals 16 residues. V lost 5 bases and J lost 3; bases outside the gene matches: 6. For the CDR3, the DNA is TGTGCCAGTAGTCCGTCGGGACTAGCGGGAGTCTACGAGCAGTACTTC. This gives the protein CASSPSGLAGVYEQYF. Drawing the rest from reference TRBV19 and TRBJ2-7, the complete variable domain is DGGITQSPKYLFRKEGQNVTLSCEQNLNHDAMYWYRQDPGQGLRLIYYSQIVNDFQKGDIAEGYSVSREKKESFPLTVTSAQKNPTAFYLCASSPSGLAGVYEQYFGPGTRLTVT.

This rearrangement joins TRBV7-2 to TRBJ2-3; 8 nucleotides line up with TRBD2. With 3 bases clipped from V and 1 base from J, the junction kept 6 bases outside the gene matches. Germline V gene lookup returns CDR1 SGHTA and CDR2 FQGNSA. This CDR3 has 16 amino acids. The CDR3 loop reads CASSLGSGSGTDTQYF. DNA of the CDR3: TGTGCCAGCAGCTTGGGAAGCGGGAGCGGCACAGATACGCAGTATTTT.

CDR3 residues: CASSLTTGANTEAFF. The CDR3 region has the DNA TGCGCCAGCAGCTTGACGACAGGGGCAAACACTGAAGCTTTCTTT. This chain links TRBV5-1 with TRBJ1-1; TRBD1 aligns across 8 bases. The germline V gene has CDR1 SGHRS and CDR2 YFSETQ. V gave up 1 base and J gave up 2 bases; unmatched junction bases: 4. This CDR3 region has 15 residues. The whole variable domain, remainder taken from reference TRBV5-1 and TRBJ1-1, is KAGVTQTPRYLIKTRGQQVTLSCSPISGHRSVSWYQQTPGQGLQFLFEYFSETQRNKGNFPGRFSGRQFSNSRSEMNVSTLELGDSALYLCASSLTTGANTEAFFGQGTRLTVV.